The subject of this entry is one TCR beta chain. Its cognate antigen has yet to be identified. No base quality information exists; no much larger clone differs at one position. The CDR3 goes from the cysteine to the phenylalanine over 12 residues. Of the read, only the CDR3 DNA is kept; its 36 bases are in frame from base 1. Based on the germline V gene, the CDR1 and CDR2 sequences are SGHRS and YFSETQ. At the junction V is shortened by 0 bases and J by 7 bases, with 8 bases in between. Participants in the prospective study were aged about 18 to 95 years, lived in 24 United States geographic areas, and enrolled through a virtual design. Cohort assignment in the prospective study relied on participant-reported clinical history from a screening survey and a study questionnaire. For ImmuneRACE Cohort 3, a participant was defined as recovered based on two consecutive negative NP/OP PCR tests, clearance by a healthcare professional, or resolution of symptoms. In the prospective study, mobile phlebotomists collected whole blood, serum and a nasopharyngeal or oropharyngeal swab from each participant. Prospective study participants could optionally give additional blood draws and questionnaires over an approximately 2-month period. Blood samples from the prospective study were shipped frozen or at room temperature prior to DNA extraction.

The sample originates from a study of blood T cell repertoires in COVID-19 (TCRdb year 2020). Context from the whole study: Samples from collaborators originated in the United States, Italy and Spain and spanned both the acute and convalescent phases of COVID-19. The prospective study material was composed of cDNA or gDNA derived from T cells, B-cell-depleted T cells, or PBMCs. The dataset comprised deeply sampled blood TCRbeta repertoires from subjects exposed to, actively infected with, or recovered from COVID-19. A freely available public database, intended as a resource for researchers studying the immune response to SARS-CoV-2, is where the repertoires were released. The samples were drawn from two sources: the first 160 participants of the ongoing ImmuneRACE study, and 1,200 or so subjects contributed by 6 global collaborators. The sample metadata nearly always contained a de-identified subject ID, COVID-19 status, age in years and sex. Where available, HLA class I and class II types were taken from metadata supplied by the sample provider and were not determined by assay-based typing. The investigation overall reported the following: The amount of clinical and demographic metadata varied by source and participant and was provided uncurated.

The immunoSEQ Assay, a bias-controlled multiplex PCR, was used to amplify TCRbeta CDR3 regions from genomic DNA. The authors' pipeline ran thus. The number of nucleated cells in each sample was estimated by amplification of reference gene primers within the assay. Sequence reads were collapsed and filtered to measure the absolute abundance of every unique TCRbeta CDR3 rearrangement. Productive Simpson clonality was computed per sample as the square root of Simpson's diversity index over productive rearrangements. The table comes from immuneACCESS by way of TCRdb, which keeps in-frame sequences with V and J called. Part of the clones is missing from these tables; in studies checked, under half for an unresolved V gene and the rest for unknown reasons. Clone size and V and J calls were adopted from that table, with D and trimming inferred from the DNA. Counted in this sample were some 350,000 clones; 70% to 90% of them appeared once. Clones ranked in the top ten supply 5.3% of the sample.

The source of this sequence is a woman aged 25 to 45 who had recovered from COVID-19. Sequenced input: PBMCs or T cells enriched from blood (not recorded which). In this chain, TRBV5-1 is recombined with TRBJ2-7, with the D gene call left open. The DNA sequence reads TGCGCCAGCAGCTTGGCGGGTGGGGAGCAGTACTTC. Its protein reads: CASSLAGGEQYF.